The 22 T cell receptor beta chains below all came from one sample that was sequenced in a study of blood T cell repertoires in COVID-19. Sequencing was performed with immunoSEQ multiplex PCR; in TCRdb, only in-frame clones are kept and a portion is missing. Found here are around 250,000 clones, 65% to 85% of them singletons; the top ten hold roughly 1.4%. Sequencing was carried out using peripheral blood. The receptors shown here come from a woman aged 40-49 years who had recovered from COVID-19.

V gene TRBV6-5 combines with J gene TRBJ1-1; D unresolved. Per germline, CDR1 MNHEY and CDR2 SVGAGI. This CDR3 is 12 amino acids long. Deletions cut 7 bases from V and 4 bases from J, with 10 bases between. The CDR3 DNA is TGTGCCAGCAACTATCGAGCCACTGAAGCTTTCTTT. Translation gives CASNYRATEAFF.

The chain joins TRBV28 to TRBJ2-7; D ambiguous. Germline CDR1 MDHEN, CDR2 SYDVKM. V lost 7 bases and J 2 bases, leaving 12 bases between the germline ends. The CDR3 consists of 13 residues. The CDR3 is CASTSRVTYEQYF. The DNA for the CDR3 is TGTGCCAGCACCTCCCGGGTGACCTACGAGCAGTACTTC.

The V gene is TRBV27, the J gene TRBJ1-1; D might be TRBD1 (5 bases). Germline V CDR1 and CDR2: MNHEY, SMNVEV (reference sequence). The V end lost 5 bases, the J end lost 6 bases, and 16 bases lay between the germline ends. The CDR3 runs 14 residues. The CDR3 is CASSEMGGSPEAFF. The DNA for the CDR3 is TGTGCCAGCAGTGAGATGGGGGGTTCACCTGAAGCTTTCTTT.

The chain is built from TRBV5-4 and TRBJ2-2; D may be TRBD2 (6 bases). Looked up from germline, CDR1 is SGHNT and CDR2 is YYREEE (reference sequence). The CDR3 length is 13 residues. With 4 bases removed from V and 6 bases from J, the gap between germline ends came to 10 bases. Here the CDR3 DNA reads TGTGCCAGCAGCCGACCGGGGGCCGGGGAGCTGTTTTTT. It encodes CASSRPGAGELFF.

In this sample, this clone turned up a few times. The chain joins TRBV7-9 to TRBJ1-1; TRBD1 matches at 9 bases. V lost 5 bases to trimming and J lost 4 bases; unmatched junction nucleotides: 23. CDR1 and CDR2 from the germline V gene are SEHNR and FQNEAQ (reference sequence). This CDR3 comprises 20 residues. The CDR3 coding sequence is TGTGCCAGCAGCACCCCCACGATCCGGGACAGGGAGAGGAGACGCACTGAAGCTTTCTTT. Translating gives CASSTPTIRDRERRRTEAFF. Using reference TRBV7-9 and TRBJ1-1 for the parts outside the CDR3, the full variable domain is DTGVSQNPRHKITKRGQNVTFRCDPISEHNRLYWYRQTLGQGPEFLTYFQNEAQLEKSRLLSDRFSAERPKGSFSTLEIQRTEQGDSAMYLCASSTPTIRDRERRRTEAFFGQGTRLTVV.

The V call is TRBV6-1, the J call TRBJ1-2; possibly TRBD1 for D (6 bases). V lost 4 bases to trimming and J lost 5 bases, with 29 bases between them. This CDR3 has 19 amino acids. CDR1 is MNHNS and CDR2 is SASEGT in the germline V gene. The CDR3 protein is CASSAFNRDIYTWGYGYTF. CDR3 nucleotide sequence: TGTGCCAGCAGTGCATTTAACCGGGACATTTACACATGGGGGTATGGCTACACCTTC.

The rearrangement links TRBV6-4 to TRBJ1-4, with 7 bases aligning to TRBD1. V was clipped by 7 bases and J by 8 bases; unmatched bases: 16. The CDR3 length is 16 residues. Germline V CDR1 and CDR2: MRHNA, SNTAGT. CDR3 nucleotide sequence: TGTGCCAGCAACAACGAATACAGGGGCCACTCGGAAAAACTGTTTTTT. As protein: CASNNEYRGHSEKLFF.

The genes are TRBV7-9 and TRBJ1-4; D gene unclear. Germline values: CDR1 SEHNR, CDR2 FQNEAQ (reference sequence). V was trimmed by 2 bases and J by 10 bases, leaving 17 bases between them. This CDR3 spans 15 amino acids. CDR3 bases: TGTGCCAGCAGCTTAATAAGTTCGCCATCGGGAAAACTGTTTTTT. As protein: CASSLISSPSGKLFF.

V and J are TRBV6-2 or TRBV6-3 and TRBJ2-3; D is perhaps TRBD2 (6 bases). Germline V gives CDR1 MNHEY, CDR2 SVGEGT. The CDR3 totals 14 residues. The V end was cut by 6 bases, the J end by 2 bases, with 12 bases between. Here the CDR3 reads CASSLAETTDTQYF. In nucleotides, the CDR3 is TGTGCCAGCAGCTTAGCGGAGACCACAGATACGCAGTATTTT.

The chain recombines TRBV11-3 with TRBJ2-3, with a possible D match to TRBD1 (7 bases). The V and J ends lost 3 bases and 4 bases respectively, with 17 bases between them. The germline V gene has CDR1 SGHNT and CDR2 YENEEA. The CDR3 runs to 16 residues. The CDR3 DNA is TGTGCCAGCAGCTTGCGCCGGGACAGCGGGCCAGATACGCAGTATTTT. Amino acids: CASSLRRDSGPDTQYF.

A few counts support this clone. This sequence joins TRBV27 and TRBJ1-5; maybe TRBD1 (5 bases). Per the germline V gene, CDR1 is MNHEY and CDR2 is SMNVEV (reference sequence). Trimming shortened V by 10 bases and J by 2 bases, and 9 bases separated the two germline ends. There are 12 residues in the CDR3. This chain's CDR3 is CATGGGNQPQHF. CDR3 nucleotide sequence: TGTGCCACTGGGGGGGGCAATCAGCCCCAGCATTTT.

The rearrangement uses TRBV4-2 and TRBJ1-2; D is undetermined. The length of the CDR3 is 14 residues. With 1 base removed from V and 4 bases from J, the gap between germline ends came to 10 bases. Germline CDR1 is LGHNA and CDR2 is YNFKEQ. The CDR3 bases are TGTGCCAGCAGCCAAGCCGGGGTAGGCTATGGCTACACCTTC. Its protein product is CASSQAGVGYGYTF.

For the CDR3, the DNA is TGTGCCAGCAGTCCCCGACAGGGGGGTTTGACCCAGTACTTC. Residues: CASSPRQGGLTQYF. The chain combines TRBV2 with TRBJ2-5, with 9 bases aligning to TRBD1. Germline trimming cut 5 bases from V and 7 bases from J; bases unmatched to any gene: 8. The CDR3 totals 14 residues. Germline CDR1 is SNHLY and CDR2 is FYNNEI.

This clone appeared once. The chain uses TRBV9 and TRBJ1-5; no definite D call. CDR3 length equals 14 residues. V shed 2 bases and J shed 5 bases, with 11 bases lying between them. Germline V gene sequence: CDR1 SGDLS, CDR2 YYNGEE. The CDR3, as DNA: TGTGCCAGCAGCGTGGGTGGAGGGTATCAGCCCCAGCATTTT. This codes for CASSVGGGYQPQHF.

The gene calls are TRBV21-1 and TRBJ1-6; TRBD1, as called in the table, went unchecked against the DNA. TRBV21-1 is an annotated pseudogene. The CDR3 has 18 amino acids. CDR3 sequence: CASSKAQERGFINSPLHF. The CDR3 DNA reads TGTGCCAGCAGCAAGGCCCAGGAACGTGGATTTATAAATTCACCCCTCCACTTT.

V gene TRBV28 combines with J gene TRBJ2-7; TRBD2 is a possible D gene (6 bases). This CDR3 is 14 amino acids long. V was cut by 4 bases and J by 1 base, with 11 bases left in between. In germline, CDR1 is MDHEN, CDR2 SYDVKM. The CDR3 here is CASSSPGTSYEQYF. The CDR3 DNA reads TGTGCCAGCAGTTCCCCGGGGACTTCCTACGAGCAGTACTTC. The full variable domain, its missing parts supplied by reference TRBV28 and TRBJ2-7, is DVKVTQSSRYLVKRTGEKVFLECVQDMDHENMFWYRQDPGLGLRLIYFSYDVKMKEKGDIPEGYSVSREKKERFSLILESASTNQTSMYLCASSSPGTSYEQYFGPGTRLTVT.

This sequence joins TRBV19 and TRBJ2-2; 9 bases line up with TRBD2. Germline CDR1 reads LNHDA; CDR2 reads SQIVND (reference sequence). After removal of 7 bases from V and 4 bases from J, the junction contained 7 bases not matched to a gene. The CDR3 sequence is 15 residues long. The CDR3 DNA follows: TGTGCCAGTAACAGCGGGGGGCCTTTCACCGGGGAGCTGTTTTTT. This codes for CASNSGGPFTGELFF.

This chain connects TRBV11-3 to TRBJ1-5; D possibly corresponds to TRBD1 (5 bases). V was pared by 5 bases and J by 2 bases, with 13 bases between. The CDR3 is made up of 15 amino acids. The germline CDR1 and CDR2 sequences are SGHNT and YENEEA. The CDR3 DNA sequence: TGTGCCAGCAGCCTAACGGTAGGGGGCAATCAGCCCCAGCATTTT. Its protein product is CASSLTVGGNQPQHF.

The J gene is TRBJ2-7, the V gene TRBV19; 9 nucleotides agree with TRBD1. This CDR3 comprises 14 residues. Germline-derived CDR1 and CDR2 are LNHDA and SQIVND (reference sequence). V was pared by 5 bases and J by 4 bases, with 6 bases of the junction left unmatched. The chain's CDR3 is CASSSGQGMYEQYF. In nucleotides, the CDR3 is TGTGCCAGTAGTTCGGGACAGGGAATGTACGAGCAGTACTTC.

This clone was recorded only once. V gene TRBV4-1 combines with J gene TRBJ1-1; D remains unclear. The CDR3 runs 13 residues. With 0 bases removed from V and 6 bases from J, the gap between germline ends came to 8 bases. Per the germline V gene, CDR1 is MGHRA and CDR2 is YSYEKL. CDR3 amino acids: CASSQDISAEAFF. CDR3 bases: TGCGCCAGCAGCCAAGATATCTCGGCTGAAGCTTTCTTT.

The chain links TRBV29-1 to TRBJ1-2; the match to TRBD1 covers 8 bases. The CDR3 extends over 12 amino acids. Germline-derived CDR1 and CDR2 are SQVTM and ANQGSEA. Unmatched junction bases numbered 0, after V lost 4 bases and J lost 2 bases. CDR3 nucleotide sequence: TGCAGCGTTGGGGACAGGAACTATGGCTACACCTTC. Protein product: CSVGDRNYGYTF.

The chain employs TRBV18 and TRBJ1-4; maybe TRBD1 (6 bases). The CDR3 contains 13 residues. Germline-derived CDR1 and CDR2 are KGHSH and LQKENI. V shed 5 bases and J shed 8 bases, with 12 bases lying between them. CDR3 amino acids: CASSTDRLEKLFF. The DNA for the CDR3 is TGTGCCAGCTCAACAGACAGGCTGGAAAAACTGTTTTTT. The variable domain in full, with the rest retrieved from reference TRBV18 and TRBJ1-4, is NAGVMQNPRHLVRRRGQEARLRCSPMKGHSHVYWYRQLPEEGLKFMVYLQKENIIDESGMPKERFSAEFPKEGPSILRIQQVVRGDSAAYFCASSTDRLEKLFFGSGTQLSVL.